This TCR beta chain was observed in a study of cytomegalovirus exposure and HLA in healthy donors. PCR was performed using 60 Vbeta and 13 Jbeta primers. Using immunoSEQ multiplex PCR, the repertoire was profiled, and TCRdb retains in-frame clones only, with some absent. The sample yields some 190,000 clones, under 85% seen once. The CDR3 covers 14 residues. The V end lost 0 bases, the J end lost 4 bases, and 12 bases lay between the germline ends. Germline CDR1 and CDR2: GTSNPN and SVGIG (reference sequence). The receptor comes from a young woman in good health and CMV-seronegative. J is TRBJ1-2 and V is TRBV30; D not resolved. The specimen sequenced was PBMCs. For the CDR3, the DNA is TGTGCCTGGAGTGTTCCCGGGATACGCTATGGCTACACCTTC. The encoded protein is CAWSVPGIRYGYTF.